Below, 10 T cell receptor delta chains from the same sample are listed, as sequenced in a study of Vδ1+ human thymocytes. General study results and limits: In the thymus, TRG and TRD repertoires looked highly polyclonal with Gaussian CDR3 lengths.

RNA was extracted from the cells and then reverse transcribed. CDR3 amplicons came from multiplex PCR with pooled V-gene forward and constant-region reverse primers. TCRdb reprocessed the multiplex PCR reads using CATT. The data show over 45,000 delta-chain clones, about 14% seen once. No antigen has been identified for these receptors. What was sequenced was Vdelta1+ gamma-delta thymocytes from the thymus. Subset indicated: FACS-sorted CD3+ TCRalphabeta- TCRVdelta1+ TCRVdelta2- thymocytes. Every receptor here comes from a girl under three years old who had congenital heart surgery.

The chain uses TRDV1 and TRDJ1, with 9 bases fitting TRDD3. V shed 4 bases, J shed 0 bases, and the junction held 15 bases outside the gene matches. The CDR3 totals 19 residues. Germline assignment: CDR1 TSWWSYY and CDR2 QGS. CDR3 sequence reads: CALGAEPIRTGGNTDKLIF. The CDR3 coding sequence is TGTGCTCTTGGGGCAGAGCCCATCCGTACTGGGGGAAACACCGATAAACTCATCTTT.

This clone was seen more than once but under ten times. This sequence joins TRDV1 and TRDJ1, with D perhaps matching TRDD2 (6 bases). The CDR3 totals 22 residues. The V end lost 1 base, the J end lost 0 bases, and 30 bases lay between the germline ends. Germline lookup yields CDR1 TSWWSYY and CDR2 QGS. CDR3 bases: TGTGCTCTTGGGGAACAAGAGGTCCTACCCAAGAAGCACGAGGCGTACACCGATAAACTCATCTTT. Amino acids: CALGEQEVLPKKHEAYTDKLIF.

Only a few counts were recorded for this clone. The chain couples TRDV1 to TRDJ1; TRDD3 matches at 11 bases. Germline V gives CDR1 TSWWSYY, CDR2 QGS. The V gene end was trimmed by 2 bases and the J gene end by 6 bases; junction bases not matched to a gene: 11. The CDR3 has 17 amino acids. The CDR3 protein is CALGEAVLGDRNNKLIF. The DNA for the CDR3 is TGTGCTCTTGGGGAAGCCGTACTGGGGGATAGAAACAATAAACTCATCTTT.

In its sample, this clone was seen a few times. This sequence joins TRDV1 and TRDJ1; D not certain. Germline lookup yields CDR1 TSWWSYY and CDR2 QGS. The ends were cut back, 2 bases at V and 0 bases at J, with 13 bases in the middle. This CDR3 is built from 16 residues. CDR3 sequence reads: CALGERMVPYTDKLIF. The CDR3 nucleotides read TGTGCTCTTGGGGAAAGGATGGTCCCCTACACCGATAAACTCATCTTT.

The chain employs TRDV1 and TRDJ1, with D possibly matching TRDD3 (6 bases). Germline V gene lookup returns CDR1 TSWWSYY and CDR2 QGS. V was pared by 5 bases and J by 3 bases, with 37 bases between. The CDR3 loop spans 22 amino acids. The CDR3 here is CALGHLEGEKPSPCLYADKLIF. The DNA for the CDR3 is TGTGCTCTTGGGCACCTCGAGGGGGAGAAGCCAAGCCCCTGTTTGTACGCCGATAAACTCATCTTT.

This clone showed up just a few times. V is TRDV1 and J is TRDJ1, with D unclear. The germline V and J ends were trimmed by 3 bases and 2 bases, with 22 bases remaining between them. Germline V gene lookup returns CDR1 TSWWSYY and CDR2 QGS. The CDR3 length is 18 residues. The CDR3 coding sequence is TGTGCTCTTGGGGACGGAGCATTCCCCCGGGAAAAAACCGATAAACTCATCTTT. It is translated as CALGDGAFPREKTDKLIF.

This clone showed up just a few times. The same CDR3 also results from other DNA sequences found in this sample. This sequence joins TRDV1 and TRDJ1, with 8 bases identical to TRDD3. Germline CDR1 reads TSWWSYY; CDR2 reads QGS. V gave up 8 bases and J gave up 2 bases; unmatched junction bases: 16. The CDR3 runs 17 residues. The CDR3 bases are TGTGCTCTTACTGCCCTGACTGGGGGGGGATCGACCGATAAACTCATCTTT. Translating gives CALTALTGGGSTDKLIF.

This clone was observed a handful of times. This chain uses TRDV1 with TRDJ1, with TRDD3 identical over 12 bases. The CDR3 runs to 22 residues. The V and J ends lost 0 bases and 1 base, in that order; junction bases with no gene match: 18. Germline V gives CDR1 TSWWSYY, CDR2 QGS. The CDR3 reads CALGELVGLLDWGIHVTDKLIF. CDR3 DNA: TGTGCTCTTGGGGAACTAGTAGGTCTGTTGGACTGGGGGATACATGTCACCGATAAACTCATCTTT.

V is TRDV1 and J is TRDJ1; a possible D gene is TRDD3 (6 bases). V lost 7 bases and J lost 0, with 21 bases in between. The CDR3 has 17 residues. Germline CDR1 and CDR2: TSWWSYY and QGS. The CDR3 DNA follows: TGTGCTCTTGAGGCTTCGGTGGGGGTCCCGTACACCGATAAACTCATCTTT. This sequence encodes CALEASVGVPYTDKLIF.

The chain joins TRDV1 to TRDJ1; D remains unclear. This CDR3 spans 14 amino acids. Germline values: CDR1 TSWWSYY, CDR2 QGS. The V end lost 5 bases, the J end lost 3 bases, and 13 bases lay between the germline ends. The CDR3 reads CALGPPARADKLIF. CDR3 sequence (DNA): TGTGCTCTTGGGCCCCCAGCTAGGGCCGATAAACTCATCTTT.